This TCR beta chain was captured in a study of identical twins. General study findings and limits: Alpha sequences out of frame and shared by twins had excess low generation probability. Clonotypes of the beta chain that were abundant in cord blood carried fewer insertions (memory repertoires showed none). Among beta out-of-frame sequences, excess sharing between twins appeared weaker.

A word on this clonotype: Its specificity is not known.

TCRdb re-called the 5' RACE reads through MiXCR, storing one row per CDR3 protein. The sample has about 340,000 distinct CDR3 sequences; 12% are singletons. CDR3 length: 15 amino acids. Germline assignment: CDR1 MDHEN and CDR2 SYDVKM. V was cut by 3 bases and J by 0 bases, with 11 bases left in between. The same sample was also studied in work on yellow fever vaccine responses in identical twins. Turning to that study: Twins reportedly showed a vaccine T cell response that seemed partly convergent and partly personalized.

This chain connects TRBV28 to TRBJ2-5; D is ambiguous. The sequence was obtained from a woman aged 18-29 years in good health. The sequenced material came from CD8+ T cells sorted from blood. CDR3 DNA sequence: TGTGCCAGCAGTTTCCCTGGTGGGTACCAAGAGACCCAGTACTTC. Its protein product is CASSFPGGYQETQYF.